The clone carrying this T cell receptor beta chain was picked up a small number of times. The CDR3 covers 13 residues. CDR1 DFQATT and CDR2 SNEGSKA come from the germline V gene (reference sequence). V was cut by 3 bases and J by 7 bases, with 13 bases left in between. This record comes from a study of human T cells and chemical hapten exposure. Regarding time point: patch test 1, 2 weeks after DPC sensitization. The treatment here: therapeutic diphenylcyclopropenone sensitization with weekly scalp DPC. Donors, patients with alopecia ranging from 18 to 70 years old and judged suitable for DPC, provided samples. MiXCR was run by TCRdb on the RACE reads, yielding one entry per CDR3 protein. The sample holds 65,000 to 80,000 distinct CDR3 sequences, 10% seen once.

The rearrangement joins TRBV20-1 to TRBJ1-3; D may be TRBD1 (6 bases). The specimen comprised whole blood, sampled in connection with sensitization to the hapten diphenylcyclopropenone (DPC). The receptor was derived from a woman aged 45-65 years with alopecia areata. Some clones in this sample may be carry-over from other donors' samples. The CDR3 here is CSASAGGPNTIYF. In DNA form, the CDR3 reads TGCAGTGCTAGTGCCGGGGGGCCCAACACCATATATTTT.